What follows are 11 T cell receptor beta chains derived from one specimen sequenced in a study of T cells in Graves' hyperthyroidism and ophthalmopathy. RNA transcripts provided the source from which TCR beta CDR3 regions were amplified. With the HTBI primer set, the TCR CDR3 went through a first round of RT-PCR. TCRdb re-analysed the multiplex PCR reads in MiXCR, keeping a single row per CDR3 protein. The table has under 650,000 distinct CDR3 sequences, under 20% seen once. The sample taken for sequencing was blood. Receptors originate from a woman aged 25 to 39 with Graves' hyperthyroidism.

This sequence joins TRBV27 and TRBJ2-3, with D perhaps TRBD1 (5 bases). The CDR3 is 16 residues long. Germline-derived CDR1 and CDR2 are MNHEY and SMNVEV (reference sequence). V was shortened by 3 bases and J by 4 bases, with 17 bases between the two germline ends. Here the CDR3 reads CASSFSGAGNADTQYF. CDR3 DNA sequence: TGTGCCAGCAGTTTTTCCGGCGCAGGGAATGCAGATACGCAGTATTTT.

The gene calls are TRBV7-9 and TRBJ1-3; 7 bases agree with TRBD1. The CDR3 is 16 residues long. V gave up 8 bases and J gave up 5 bases; unmatched junction bases: 15. Germline V lookup: CDR1 SEHNR, CDR2 FQNEAQ (reference sequence). CDR3 sequence reads: CASSRGRGTYRNTIYF. The CDR3 DNA is TGTGCCAGCTCAAGGGGCAGGGGGACATATCGAAACACCATATATTTT.

The rearrangement links TRBV4-1 to TRBJ2-7, with D unresolved. Germline CDR1 MGHRA, CDR2 YSYEKL. V was clipped by 4 bases and J by 7 bases, with 17 bases between them. CDR3 length equals 14 residues. Here the CDR3 DNA reads TGCGCCAGCAGCCGTTCTCTCGAGGCGCGGGAGCAGTACTTC. Its translation is CASSRSLEAREQYF.

This clonotype was recorded at least ten times. The chain combines TRBV24-1 with TRBJ2-3; the match to TRBD1 covers 8 bases. V was pared by 0 bases and J by 3 bases, with 10 bases of the junction left unmatched. This CDR3 spans 18 amino acids. The germline CDR1 and CDR2 sequences are KGHDR and SFDVKD. The CDR3 spells CATSDLSTGTGVTDTQYF. The CDR3 DNA reads as TGTGCCACCAGTGATTTGTCAACCGGGACAGGTGTGACAGATACGCAGTATTTT.

This chain joins TRBV18 and TRBJ2-1, with TRBD2 matching 14 bases. The CDR3 totals 16 residues. J gave up 4 bases and V 4 bases, and 3 bases lay outside the gene matches. From germline, CDR1 is KGHSH and CDR2 LQKENI. Here the CDR3 DNA reads TGTGCCAGCTCACTGACTAGCGGGAGGGCGTACAATGAGCAGTTCTTC. Amino acids: CASSLTSGRAYNEQFF.

This clonotype occurred a few times. This rearrangement joins TRBV20-1 to TRBJ2-1; a weak D match, TRBD1 (6 bases). The germline gives CDR1 DFQATT, CDR2 SNEGSKA (reference sequence). There are 14 residues in the CDR3. V was clipped by 6 bases and J by 4 bases, with 16 bases between them. The CDR3 spells CSAGSGHVYNEQFF. The DNA of the CDR3 is TGCAGTGCCGGTTCGGGACACGTATACAATGAGCAGTTCTTC.

This sequence joins TRBV6-6 and TRBJ1-1; D is possibly TRBD1 (6 bases). The CDR3 spans 14 residues. The V end was cut by 1 base, the J end by 8 bases, with 14 bases between. Germline values: CDR1 MNHNY, CDR2 SVGAGI (reference sequence). CDR3 in amino acids: CASSYLAGDLEAFF. The DNA of the CDR3 is TGTGCCAGCAGTTACTTGGCAGGGGATCTAGAAGCTTTCTTT.

Many counts were recorded for this clonotype. The chain links TRBV6-1 to TRBJ1-5, with D unclear. CDR3 length: 13 amino acids. Per the germline V gene, CDR1 is MNHNS and CDR2 is SASEGT. V lost 7 bases to trimming and J lost 1 base, with 8 bases between them. In nucleotides, the CDR3 is TGTGCCAGCAATCCGAGAAGCAATCAGCCCCAGCATTTT. Residues: CASNPRSNQPQHF.

The table lists this clonotype with a count of one. V gene TRBV29-1 combines with J gene TRBJ2-4; D may be TRBD1 (6 bases). Trimming stripped 5 bases from V and 3 bases from J, with 11 bases between. Germline V gene sequence: CDR1 SQVTM, CDR2 ANQGSEA. This CDR3 has 13 residues. The CDR3 loop is CSVYTGHKNIQYF. The CDR3 nucleotides are TGCAGCGTTTATACGGGACACAAAAACATTCAGTACTTC. Complete variable domain (other parts from reference TRBV29-1 and TRBJ2-4): SAVISQKPSRDICQRGTSLTIQCQVDSQVTMMFWYRQQPGQSLTLIATANQGSEATYESGFVIDKFPISRPNLTFSTLTVSNMSPEDSSIYLCSVYTGHKNIQYFGAGTRLSVL.

This clonotype was recorded at least ten times. The J gene is TRBJ1-3, the V gene TRBV28, with D possibly TRBD1 on 5 matching bases. The CDR3 covers 15 residues. The V end was cut by 6 bases, the J end by 1 base, with 13 bases between. Germline V gene sequence: CDR1 MDHEN, CDR2 SYDVKM. The CDR3, as DNA: TGTGCCAGCAGCTCGGGACGGATTTCTGGAAACACCATATATTTT. This gives the protein CASSSGRISGNTIYF.

This clonotype was recorded a few times. Since no conserved phenylalanine or tryptophan closes the CDR3, a read error is the likely cause. The genes are TRBV2 and TRBJ2-7, with 11 nucleotides matching TRBD1. Germline V gene data show CDR1 as SNHLY and CDR2 as FYNNEI. J lost 4 bases, V lost 7 bases, and 6 bases had no gene match. This CDR3 comprises 14 residues. The CDR3 sequence is CASNGQGARYEQYL. The CDR3 DNA reads TGTGCCAGCAATGGACAGGGGGCGCGTTACGAGCAGTACCTC.